The 20 T cell receptor beta chains in this list originate from one sample, sequenced in a study of T cell repertoires in cytomegalovirus infection. TCRdb fed the reads into MiXCR, producing one record per CDR3 protein. This table holds some 270,000 distinct CDR3 sequences, over 15% found once. The sample consisted of CD8+ T cells from PBMCs. All receptors come from a human donor in good health (CMV status not recorded). Some clones in this sample may be carry-over from other donors' samples.

The rearrangement links TRBV28 to TRBJ2-1; 10 nucleotides match TRBD2. This CDR3 is 15 amino acids long. Trimming removed 7 bases from V and 3 bases from J; junction bases left unmatched: 6. The germline CDR1 and CDR2 sequences are MDHEN and SYDVKM. In DNA, the CDR3 is TGTGCCAGCAAGAAAAGCGGGGGGGACTACAATGAGCAGTTCTTC. Protein sequence: CASKKSGGDYNEQFF.

This clonotype has ten or more counts. The J gene is TRBJ2-3, the V gene TRBV7-9; D remains ambiguous. V lost 3 bases and J lost 1, with 11 bases in between. This CDR3 has 15 amino acids. Germline lookup yields CDR1 SEHNR and CDR2 FQNEAQ (reference sequence). CDR3 residues: CASSFPSSGTDTQYF. The CDR3, as DNA: TGTGCCAGCAGCTTCCCCTCGTCAGGCACAGATACGCAGTATTTT. Combining the CDR3 with reference TRBV7-9 and TRBJ2-3 gives the whole variable domain DTGVSQNPRHKITKRGQNVTFRCDPISEHNRLYWYRQTLGQGPEFLTYFQNEAQLEKSRLLSDRFSAERPKGSFSTLEIQRTEQGDSAMYLCASSFPSSGTDTQYFGPGTRLTVL.

This clonotype was seen a handful of times. CDR3 nucleotides: TGTGCCAGCAGTTTAGGACTGCAGGGGGACTATGGCTACACCTTC. This gives the protein CASSLGLQGDYGYTF. The genes are TRBV28 and TRBJ1-2; 7 bases are shared with TRBD1. The germline gives CDR1 MDHEN, CDR2 SYDVKM. There are 15 residues in the CDR3. Trimming removed 2 bases from V and 3 bases from J; junction bases left unmatched: 6.

CDR3 residues: CASRGTEAFF. The DNA of the CDR3 is TGTGCCAGCCGCGGCACTGAAGCTTTCTTT. The chain links TRBV2 to TRBJ1-1; D uncertain. V was pared by 8 bases and J by 4 bases, with 5 bases between. CDR3 length equals 10 residues. The V gene's germline CDR1 is SNHLY and CDR2 FYNNEI.

This clonotype was counted ten times or more. The V and J genes are TRBV6-2 or TRBV6-3 and TRBJ1-1, with 8 bases fitting TRBD1. CDR1 is MNHEY and CDR2 is SVGEGT in the germline V gene. The junction had 7 bases not matched to a gene; V was cut back by 5 bases and J by 8 bases. The CDR3 runs to 13 residues. In nucleotides, the CDR3 is TGTGCCAGCAGTCACGGACAGGGAGGGGAAGCTTTCTTT. Its translation is CASSHGQGGEAFF.

The chain recombines TRBV11-2 with TRBJ1-2; D possibly corresponds to TRBD1 (5 bases). Germline V gives CDR1 SGHAT, CDR2 FQNNGV. The CDR3 is made up of 19 amino acids. The germline V and J ends were trimmed by 5 bases and 4 bases, with 29 bases remaining between them. In DNA, the CDR3 is TGTGCCAGCAGCCGCATCGGGGCCCTCCGGTCCCAGTCGGGCTATGGCTACACCTTC. Translation: CASSRIGALRSQSGYGYTF.

This clonotype was counted ten times or more. The chain employs TRBV7-2 and TRBJ2-1; 15 nucleotides align to TRBD2. J was trimmed by 8 bases and V by 0 bases; bases with no gene match: 5. Germline-derived CDR1 and CDR2 are SGHTA and FQGNSA. The CDR3 has 17 amino acids. CDR3 region: CASSLAGTSGGFDEQFF. CDR3 in DNA: TGTGCCAGCAGCTTAGCGGGGACTAGCGGGGGGTTCGATGAGCAGTTCTTC.

The chain joins TRBV5-5 to TRBJ2-7, with a tentative D call TRBD1 (6 bases). This CDR3 is 14 amino acids long. Germline CDR1 is SGHKS and CDR2 is YYEKEE (reference sequence). The V and J ends lost 2 bases and 2 bases respectively, with 11 bases between them. The CDR3 spells CASSFRGMTYEQYF. CDR3 DNA sequence: TGTGCCAGCAGCTTTAGGGGGATGACCTACGAGCAGTACTTC.

The J gene is TRBJ2-5, the V gene TRBV6-2 or TRBV6-3, with D hard to call. V shed 0 bases and J shed 1 base, with 9 bases lying between them. This CDR3 is built from 15 residues. Germline loops: CDR1 MNHEY, CDR2 SVGEGT. This CDR3 reads CASSYSSTAQETQYF. CDR3 DNA sequence: TGTGCCAGCAGTTACTCGAGTACAGCCCAAGAGACCCAGTACTTC.

The chain recombines TRBV20-1 with TRBJ2-7, with TRBD1 identical over 7 bases. With V trimmed by 6 bases and J by 4 bases, 9 bases remained unmatched. The germline V gene has CDR1 DFQATT and CDR2 SNEGSKA (reference sequence). CDR3 length: 13 amino acids. DNA for the CDR3: TGCAGTGCCATAGGGGGCAGGGGTTACGAGCAGTACTTC. This sequence encodes CSAIGGRGYEQYF.

The chain couples TRBV11-3 to TRBJ1-1; D gene ambiguous. This CDR3 has 12 residues. Trimming removed 0 bases at V and 10 bases at J, with 9 bases between. Germline CDR1 is SGHNT and CDR2 is YENEEA. CDR3 region: CASSLDGRRAFF. The DNA for the CDR3 is TGTGCCAGCAGCTTAGATGGCCGTAGAGCTTTCTTT.

There are many counts of this clonotype. This chain uses TRBV7-9 with TRBJ2-3, with 8 bases identical to TRBD1. CDR1 is SEHNR, CDR2 FQNEAQ, per germline (reference sequence). The CDR3 has 17 amino acids. The V segment lost 2 bases and the J segment 2 bases; nucleotides outside the gene matches: 9. The CDR3 reads CASSLPDRGVSTDTQYF. The CDR3 DNA reads TGTGCCAGCAGCTTACCCGACAGGGGTGTATCCACAGATACGCAGTATTTT.

This chain uses TRBV6-5 with TRBJ1-1; D call uncertain. V was clipped by 2 bases and J by 0 bases, with 7 bases between them. The CDR3 loop spans 14 amino acids. Germline V lookup: CDR1 MNHEY, CDR2 SVGAGI. This chain's CDR3 is CASSYRVLNTEAFF. CDR3 nucleotide sequence: TGTGCCAGCAGTTACCGAGTTCTGAACACTGAAGCTTTCTTT.

The chain recombines TRBV19 with TRBJ2-2; tentatively, D is TRBD1 (5 bases). The CDR3 runs to 17 residues. V was shortened by 4 bases and J by 4 bases, with 19 bases between the two germline ends. Germline loops: CDR1 LNHDA, CDR2 SQIVND (reference sequence). Here the CDR3 DNA reads TGTGCCAGTAGTACAGAGGCAGGACACAGACCCACCGGGGAGCTGTTTTTT. This gives the protein CASSTEAGHRPTGELFF.

This clonotype was picked up a small number of times. The gene calls are TRBV5-1 and TRBJ1-1; TRBD1 matches at 7 bases. The V segment lost 4 bases and the J segment 4 bases; nucleotides outside the gene matches: 10. Germline CDR1 and CDR2: SGHRS and YFSETQ. The CDR3 runs to 15 residues. CDR3 sequence reads: CASSGLTGYGTEAFF. CDR3 coding DNA: TGCGCCAGCAGCGGGTTGACAGGGTATGGCACTGAAGCTTTCTTT. The whole variable domain, remainder taken from reference TRBV5-1 and TRBJ1-1, is KAGVTQTPRYLIKTRGQQVTLSCSPISGHRSVSWYQQTPGQGLQFLFEYFSETQRNKGNFPGRFSGRQFSNSRSEMNVSTLELGDSALYLCASSGLTGYGTEAFFGQGTRLTVV.

This clonotype was observed a few times. This chain links TRBV20-1 with TRBJ2-3, with D possibly being TRBD2 (5 bases). Trimming pared 1 base from V and 4 bases from J, leaving 9 bases between. The CDR3 consists of 13 residues. Germline V gene sequence: CDR1 DFQATT, CDR2 SNEGSKA (reference sequence). The CDR3 DNA reads TGCAGTGCTAGAGTGCTAGCCTCAGATACGCAGTATTTT. Translating gives CSARVLASDTQYF.

The chain employs TRBV4-3 and TRBJ1-2; D is perhaps TRBD1 (5 bases). The germline CDR1 and CDR2 sequences are LGHNA and YSLEER. V lost 0 bases and J lost 2, with 10 bases in between. This CDR3 contains 15 residues. The CDR3 reads CASSQETARNYGYTF. CDR3 sequence (DNA): TGCGCCAGCAGCCAAGAGACAGCTAGGAACTATGGCTACACCTTC.

The chain joins TRBV20-1 to TRBJ2-3; D ambiguous. Germline CDR1 DFQATT, CDR2 SNEGSKA (reference sequence). V gave up 6 bases and J gave up 2 bases, with 12 bases separating them. The CDR3 loop spans 13 amino acids. CDR3 DNA sequence: TGCAGTGCCCCGCCTGGTTACACAGATACGCAGTATTTT. Translated: CSAPPGYTDTQYF.

This clonotype was detected only a few times. The chain employs TRBV5-1 and TRBJ2-3, with D perhaps matching TRBD1 (6 bases). V was pared by 4 bases and J by 0 bases, with 15 bases between. CDR1 is SGHRS, CDR2 YFSETQ, per germline. CDR3 length: 16 residues. The CDR3 coding sequence is TGCGCCAGCAGCACGGAGTGGGGACAAAGCACAGATACGCAGTATTTT. Protein product: CASSTEWGQSTDTQYF.

This clonotype was counted ten times or more. This rearrangement joins TRBV6-1 to TRBJ1-5; D remains ambiguous. This CDR3 comprises 14 residues. The ends were cut back, 1 base at V and 4 bases at J, with 8 bases in the middle. Looked up from germline, CDR1 is MNHNS and CDR2 is SASEGT. In DNA form, the CDR3 reads TGTGCCAGCAGTGAAGGATCGCTGAATCAGCCCCAGCATTTT. This sequence encodes CASSEGSLNQPQHF.